This is a list of T cell receptor beta chains from one sample in a study of T cell repertoires in cytomegalovirus infection. Each CDR3 protein gets one entry after TCRdb re-called the reads with MiXCR. The sample consists of 600,000 to 800,000 distinct CDR3 sequences, roughly 24% of them appearing once. The sample comprised CD8+ T cells from PBMCs. The receptors were gathered from a human donor in good health (CMV status not recorded). Some clones in this sample may be carry-over from other donors' samples. Both conserved end residues are part of each CDR3. Fields, in order: D gene, clone size, V gene, J gene, CDR3 protein, CDR3 DNA. The D gene is left open where the match is weak. Rows may omit the clone size; those that give it use once, few, many or a size class.

TRBD1	NA	TRBV28	TRBJ1-1	CASSFATGEANTEAFF	TGTGCCAGCAGTTTTGCGACAGGGGAGGCGAACACTGAAGCTTTCTTT
NA	many	TRBV2	TRBJ1-3	CAILRGPSGNTIYF	TGTGCCATCCTGCGCGGGCCATCGGGAAACACCATATATTTT
NA	few	TRBV20-1	TRBJ1-1	CSVVVMNTEAFF	TGCAGTGTCGTGGTCATGAACACTGAAGCTTTCTTT
NA	NA	TRBV2	TRBJ2-3	CARSQLLSTDTQYF	TGTGCCAGATCCCAGTTGTTATCAACAGATACGCAGTATTTT
NA	many	TRBV7-2	TRBJ1-1	CASSLGHNLNTEAFF	TGTGCCAGCAGCTTAGGACATAATTTGAACACTGAAGCTTTCTTT
TRBD1	NA	TRBV28	TRBJ2-5	CASSPSTGPLVETQYF	TGTGCCAGCAGTCCCTCGACAGGGCCCCTTGTAGAGACCCAGTACTTC
TRBD1	few	TRBV2	TRBJ2-7	CASAGTASYEQYF	TGTGCCAGCGCCGGGACAGCGTCCTACGAGCAGTACTTC
NA	many	TRBV10-3	TRBJ1-1	CATWLVANTEAFF	TGTGCCACCTGGCTGGTGGCAAACACTGAAGCTTTCTTT
NA	few	TRBV27	TRBJ1-5	CASSLLGEAGQPQHF	TGTGCCAGCAGTTTATTAGGGGAGGCAGGGCAGCCCCAGCATTTT
NA	many	TRBV7-9	TRBJ2-1	CASSPIGGSLYNEQFF	TGTGCCAGCAGCCCGATCGGAGGCTCCCTCTACAATGAGCAGTTCTTC
NA	NA	TRBV20-1	TRBJ1-1	CSTRKDTEAFF	TGCAGTACTAGGAAGGACACTGAAGCTTTCTTT
TRBD1	NA	TRBV6-2/TRBV6-3	TRBJ2-5	CASVQGETQYF	TGTGCCTCTGTACAGGGGGAGACCCAGTACTTC
TRBD1	NA	TRBV20-1	TRBJ1-5	CSAETGFGTPQHF	TGCAGTGCTGAGACAGGGTTTGGTACGCCCCAGCATTTT
NA	NA	TRBV18	TRBJ1-2	CASSPEGIYGYTF	TGTGCCAGCTCACCCGAGGGCATCTATGGCTACACCTTC
NA	few	TRBV5-6	TRBJ2-1	CASSGSGPESF	TGTGCCAGCAGCGGCTCGGGACCGGAGAGCTTC
NA	NA	TRBV7-2	TRBJ1-1	CASSLVGRGGNTEAFF	TGTGCCAGCAGCTTAGTAGGTAGAGGGGGGAACACTGAAGCTTTCTTT
NA	many	TRBV9	TRBJ2-2	CASSPFRANPGELFF	TGTGCCAGCAGCCCCTTTCGGGCCAACCCCGGGGAGCTGTTTTTT
NA	few	TRBV7-9	TRBJ1-1	CASSLDASIAFF	TGTGCCAGCAGCCTAGACGCATCTATAGCTTTCTTT
TRBD2	few	TRBV7-3	TRBJ2-1	CASSLTTSGGAFDEQFF	TGTGCCAGCAGCTTAACAACTAGCGGGGGGGCGTTCGATGAGCAGTTCTTC
NA	NA	TRBV10-1	TRBJ2-1	CASSESIGDLSDEQFF	TGCGCCAGCAGTGAGTCGATAGGGGACCTGTCGGATGAGCAGTTCTTC
TRBD1	few	TRBV7-3	TRBJ2-5	CASSTGGPRGQETQYF	TGTGCCAGCAGCACAGGGGGCCCCCGGGGGCAAGAGACCCAGTACTTC
NA	NA	TRBV14	TRBJ2-1	CASSQEGRAEQFF	TGTGCCAGCAGCCAAGAAGGCAGGGCCGAGCAGTTCTTC
TRBD1	few	TRBV20-1	TRBJ2-1	CSARVAVTGDYNEQFF	TGCAGTGCTAGAGTAGCGGTGACAGGGGATTACAATGAGCAGTTCTTC
TRBD1	NA	TRBV28	TRBJ1-3	CASSSRDSSGNTIYF	TGTGCCAGCAGCAGCCGGGACAGTTCTGGAAACACCATATATTTT
TRBD2	few	TRBV6-2/TRBV6-3	TRBJ2-2	CASGLAGGPGELFF	TGTGCCAGTGGACTAGCGGGGGGGCCAGGGGAGCTGTTTTTT
NA	many	TRBV7-6	TRBJ1-1	CASSLGTAGEAFF	TGTGCCAGCAGCTTAGGGACAGCGGGGGAAGCTTTCTTT
NA	NA	TRBV27	TRBJ2-2	CASSLRLVGAGELFF	TGTGCCAGCAGTTTGCGCCTAGTTGGTGCCGGGGAGCTGTTTTTT
NA	NA	TRBV9	TRBJ2-2	CASSPRRGTGELFF	TGTGCCAGCAGCCCCCGAAGGGGGACCGGGGAGCTGTTTTTT
NA	NA	TRBV19	TRBJ1-3	CASSIGHISGNTIYF	TGTGCCAGTAGTATCGGACACATCTCTGGAAACACCATATATTTT
NA	many	TRBV20-1	TRBJ2-7	CSAPSPRGGEQYF	TGCAGTGCGCCTTCGCCCAGGGGGGGAGAGCAGTACTTC
NA	many	TRBV7-9	TRBJ1-1	CASSPTGHKMNTEAFF	TGTGCCAGCAGCCCGACGGGACACAAAATGAACACTGAAGCTTTCTTT
TRBD1	NA	TRBV15	TRBJ2-1	CATSSPGTGSYNEQFF	TGTGCCACCAGCAGCCCTGGGACAGGATCCTACAATGAGCAGTTCTTC
NA	few	TRBV6-1	TRBJ1-5	CASRGFGNQPQHF	TGTGCCAGTAGGGGGTTTGGCAATCAGCCCCAGCATTTT
NA	NA	TRBV7-6	TRBJ1-1	CASSLEVRRGEAFF	TGTGCCAGCAGCTTAGAGGTCCGGCGGGGTGAAGCTTTCTTT
TRBD1	NA	TRBV20-1	TRBJ1-5	CSARTGYSNQPQHF	TGCAGTGCACGGACAGGGTATAGCAATCAGCCCCAGCATTTT
NA	NA	TRBV6-1	TRBJ2-4	CASSEWGGDGDIQYF	TGTGCCAGCAGTGAGTGGGGCGGGGACGGGGACATTCAGTACTTC
NA	NA	TRBV14	TRBJ2-1	CAGSQKGRSSYNEQFF	TGTGCCGGCAGCCAAAAGGGCCGTAGCTCCTACAATGAGCAGTTCTTC
NA	few	TRBV7-2	TRBJ2-3	CASSLAQGMGLSTDTQYF	TGTGCCAGCAGCTTAGCGCAAGGAATGGGACTCAGCACAGATACGCAGTATTTT